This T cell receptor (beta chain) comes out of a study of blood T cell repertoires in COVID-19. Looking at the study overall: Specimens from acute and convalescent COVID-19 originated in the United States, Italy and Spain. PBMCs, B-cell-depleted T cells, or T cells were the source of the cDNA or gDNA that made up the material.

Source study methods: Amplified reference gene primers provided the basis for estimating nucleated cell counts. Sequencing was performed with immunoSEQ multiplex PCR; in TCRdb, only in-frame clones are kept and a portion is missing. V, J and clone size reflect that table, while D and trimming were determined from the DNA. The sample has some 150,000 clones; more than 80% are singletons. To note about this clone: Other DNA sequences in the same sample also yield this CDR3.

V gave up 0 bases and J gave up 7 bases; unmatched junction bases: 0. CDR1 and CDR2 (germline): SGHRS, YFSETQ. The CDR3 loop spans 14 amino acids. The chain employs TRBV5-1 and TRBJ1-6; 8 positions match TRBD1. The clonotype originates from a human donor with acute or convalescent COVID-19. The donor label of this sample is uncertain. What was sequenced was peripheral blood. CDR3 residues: CASSLDRGNSPLHF. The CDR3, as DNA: TGCGCCAGCAGCTTGGACAGGGGGAATTCACCCCTCCACTTT.